Here is one T cell receptor beta chain with its context. This sample stems from a study of blood T cell repertoires in COVID-19. The overall study: Acute-phase and convalescent COVID-19 samples originated in the United States, Italy and Spain. PBMCs, B-cell-depleted T cells, or T cells were the source of the cDNA or gDNA that made up the material.

In the original analysis: By means of reference gene primer amplification, nucleated cell counts were estimated. Profiled with immunoSEQ multiplex PCR; TCRdb holds only in-frame clones, not every one. V, J and clone size reflect that table, while D and trimming were determined from the DNA. The table shows 80,000 to 95,000 clones, with 85% occurring only once. This sequence originates from a man at least 80 years old with acute or convalescent COVID-19. Sequenced material: peripheral blood.

CDR3 nucleotides: TGTGCCAGCAGTTACACCCAGGGGGCCTCCGACAGGGGGCGAAGTGTACACCTCCACTTT. Its translation: CASSYTQGASDRGRSVHLHF. The V and J genes are TRBV6-2 or TRBV6-3 and TRBJ1-6; 10 bases line up with TRBD1. The V gene end was trimmed by 2 bases and the J gene end by 15 bases; junction bases not matched to a gene: 25. The length of the CDR3 is 20 residues. Looked up from germline, CDR1 is MNHEY and CDR2 is SVGEGT.